This record covers a single T cell receptor beta chain. The antigen this receptor binds is unknown. Nothing much larger sits one base from this clone, and base qualities are not available. The data were taken from a study of T cell repertoires in urothelial bladder cancer (dated by TCRdb to the late 2010s). For context, the study as a whole: Of the roughly twelve resected lesions, three were clinical stage cT0, three were cTa, three were cT1, and three were cT2 or greater. Twelve patients who had bladder lesions and were undergoing transurethral resection were prospectively identified. In the study, clonality of the TCR repertoire in bladder tumors was compared against clonality in benign bladder inflammation. Roughly eleven resected bladder lesions were studied, comprising urothelial carcinoma (UC+) and benign (UC-) specimens. Overall results and qualifications from the work: Urothelial carcinoma specimens had fewer T cells than benign specimens, with medians of 5,569 and 25,872. A median tumor infiltrating lymphocyte percentage of approximately 2% was observed in carcinoma specimens, compared with around 12% in benign specimens. In carcinoma specimens, one T-cell clone made up as much as 17% of infiltrating lymphocytes, versus less than 2.5% in benign specimens.

The CDR3 goes from the cysteine to the phenylalanine over 15 residues. The entry retains the CDR3 DNA only, 45 bases that are in frame from base 1. Trimming costs V 6 bases and J 0 bases, and their ends lie 14 bases apart. CDR1 and CDR2 were assigned from the germline V gene as MNHEY and SVGAGI. The TCR beta chain CDR3 region was sequenced with the immunoSEQ assay. The authors processed their data as follows. For each specimen, T-cell fraction, clonal dominance and maximum TCR clone frequency were calculated. The table was pulled from immuneACCESS by TCRdb, which kept in-frame rearrangements only. Such tables lose some clones; where checked, under half of the loss comes from unresolved V genes, and the rest has no known cause. That table furnishes V, J and clone size, whereas the DNA furnished D and trimming. The sample table contains 8,500 to 13,000 clones; only one count was recorded for more than 60% of them. Of the sample, less than 9% falls within the top ten clones.

Specimens classed as benign (UC-) were resected bladder lesions that contained no urothelial carcinoma. Bladder lesion specimens were obtained at transurethral resection and were stored at -80C. DNA was isolated from the bladder specimens obtained at transurethral resection. The TCR comes from a human donor with a benign inflammatory bladder lesion. The sequenced sample consisted of tumor-infiltrating cells from bladder cancer. The chain links TRBV6-5 with TRBJ1-1; no D gene can be assigned with confidence. The nucleotide sequence reads as follows: TGTGCCAGCAGATTACAGTACGCCTTGAACACTGAAGCTTTCTTT. Its amino acids are CASRLQYALNTEAFF.